These 7 T cell receptor beta chains were all obtained from the same sample, sequenced in a study of cytomegalovirus exposure and HLA in healthy donors. This PCR relied on a set of 60 Vbeta primers and 13 Jbeta primers. Some clones are missing from TCRdb's copy, which holds only in-frame ones; the method was immunoSEQ multiplex PCR. The sample gives around 240,000 clones, 82% of which show up once; 4.5% to 6% is in the top ten. Sequenced sample: PBMCs. These receptors all come from a middle-aged woman in good health and CMV-seropositive.

The chain carries TRBV4-2 and TRBJ2-5, with a weak D call TRBD1 (6 bases). Germline lookup yields CDR1 LGHNA and CDR2 YNFKEQ. V was trimmed by 11 bases and J by 5 bases, leaving 33 bases between them. This CDR3 is built from 18 residues. CDR3 in amino acids: CAPRPRTAPYTSQETQYF. CDR3 coding DNA: TGTGCCCCGAGACCGAGGACAGCACCGTACACAAGTCAGGAGACCCAGTACTTC.

CDR3 sequence reads: CASSAGTGGLTEAFF. The CDR3 bases are TGTGCCAGCAGCGCCGGGACAGGGGGCCTCACTGAAGCTTTCTTT. The gene calls are TRBV27 and TRBJ1-1, with 12 bases matching TRBD1. CDR1 and CDR2 (germline): MNHEY, SMNVEV (reference sequence). This CDR3 is built from 15 residues. J was trimmed by 4 bases and V by 6 bases; bases with no gene match: 6.

This chain connects TRBV4-1 to TRBJ2-1; perhaps TRBD1 as D (6 bases). CDR3 length: 17 residues. The ends were cut back, 0 bases at V and 7 bases at J, with 19 bases in the middle. In germline, CDR1 is MGHRA, CDR2 YSYEKL. CDR3: CASSQDKERTVRNEQFF. CDR3 bases: TGCGCCAGCAGCCAAGATAAGGAAAGGACAGTCCGGAATGAGCAGTTCTTC.

The V and J genes are TRBV9 and TRBJ1-3; 8 nucleotides match TRBD1. Germline CDR1 and CDR2: SGDLS and YYNGEE. The CDR3 is 15 amino acids. Trimming removed 4 bases from V and 2 bases from J; junction bases left unmatched: 5. CDR3 region: CASSLTGDTGNTIYF. As DNA, the CDR3 is TGTGCCAGCAGCTTGACAGGGGATACTGGAAACACCATATATTTT.

The V and J genes are TRBV10-1 and TRBJ2-1; 7 bases agree with TRBD2. The germline V gene encodes CDR1 WNHNN and CDR2 SYGVQD (reference sequence). The trim removed 2 bases at V and 4 bases at J, leaving 5 bases unmatched. CDR3 size: 15 residues. The CDR3 bases are TGCGCCAGCAGTGAGGGAGCGGGACTTTACAATGAGCAGTTCTTC. It translates to CASSEGAGLYNEQFF.

The CDR3 region has the DNA TGTGCCAGCAGCCCCCCCGCAGCGGGGGGCCACGAGCAGTACTTC. Protein sequence: CASSPPAAGGHEQYF. The chain couples TRBV7-2 to TRBJ2-7, with 9 bases fitting TRBD2. The germline gives CDR1 SGHTA, CDR2 FQGNSA. Trimming at V came to 5 bases and at J to 5 bases, leaving 10 bases not matched to a gene. The CDR3 has 15 amino acids.

The chain is built from TRBV4-3 and TRBJ2-7; 8 bases are a match to TRBD2. V gave up 0 bases and J gave up 5 bases; unmatched junction bases: 9. Germline CDR1 LGHNA, CDR2 YSLEER. The CDR3 consists of 16 residues. CDR3 protein: CASSQDVGLAVNEQYF. For the CDR3, the DNA is TGCGCCAGCAGCCAAGATGTAGGACTAGCTGTGAACGAGCAGTACTTC.